The clone carrying this T cell receptor beta chain appeared many times. Genomic DNA served as template for TCR beta VDJ and CDR3 profiling. Each CDR3 protein gets one entry after TCRdb re-called the reads with MiXCR. Seen here are 350,000 to 450,000 distinct CDR3 sequences, approximately 70% observed once, and the top ten hold 4%. This entry belongs to a study of CD8+CD57+ T cells in acquired aplastic anemia. This CDR3 is 14 amino acids long. V was pared by 6 bases and J by 2 bases, with 5 bases of the junction left unmatched. Germline assignment: CDR1 LGHNT and CDR2 FRNRAP. The sequencing input was sorted CD4+, CD8+, or CD8+CD57+ T cells (not recorded which) from PBMCs. This chain joins TRBV12-5 and TRBJ2-3; 7 nucleotides line up with TRBD1. The TCR sequence derives from a human donor in good health, serving as a control. The CDR3 spells CASGTGQNTDTQYF. CDR3 DNA: TGTGCTAGTGGCACGGGACAGAACACAGATACGCAGTATTTT.